Included here is one T cell receptor beta chain sequence, with context. This entry comes from a study of early T cells in non-severe SARS-CoV-2 infection. MiXCR was run by TCRdb on the 5' RACE reads, yielding one entry per CDR3 protein. The sample has under 80,000 distinct CDR3 sequences, around 13% seen once; the top ten hold approximately 4.7%. This CDR3 region has 12 residues. The V end was cut by 2 bases, the J end by 3 bases, with 4 bases between. Germline CDR1 ENHRY, CDR2 SYGVKD. Specimen: whole blood. The chain employs TRBV10-3 and TRBJ1-1; D ambiguous. The receptor was isolated from an adult who was a healthcare worker with PCR-confirmed SARS-CoV-2 infection or an uninfected control (not recorded which). The CDR3 DNA reads as TGTGCCATCAGTGAGGTCCACACTGAAGCTTTCTTT. Translation gives CAISEVHTEAFF.